The clone carrying this T cell receptor (beta chain) was picked up a small number of times. The record originates from a study of blood T cell repertoires in COVID-19. The protocol was immunoSEQ multiplex PCR, while the TCRdb copy is restricted to in-frame clones and leaves out a portion. The top ten hold 4% to 5.5% of the sample, which has roughly 100,000 clones, roughly four fifths seen once. Trimming removed 0 bases from V and 5 bases from J; junction bases left unmatched: 5. Germline CDR1 WNHNN, CDR2 SYGVQD (reference sequence). This CDR3 comprises 16 residues. Input material: peripheral blood. The chain couples TRBV10-1 to TRBJ2-7, with 12 nucleotides matching TRBD1. The sequence was collected from a man older than 75 with COVID-19, enrolled during active disease. As DNA, the CDR3 is TGCGCCAGCAGTGAGTCGGGGACAGGGGGCATCGACGAGCAGTACTTC. Its protein is CASSESGTGGIDEQYF.